This is a list of T cell receptor beta chains from one sample in a study of immune evolution from preneoplasia to lung adenocarcinoma. Method: immunoSEQ multiplex PCR; TCRdb's copy keeps in-frame clones and lacks some. The repertoire holds tens of thousands of clones, about 80% seen once, with around 6% in the top ten. The sample taken for sequencing was FFPE invasive lung adenocarcinoma tissue. The receptors here all came from a person between 60 and 70 years old with lung adenocarcinoma. CDR3s include the opening cysteine and the closing phenylalanine or tryptophan. Fields, in order: J gene, D gene, V gene, clone size, CDR3 DNA, CDR3 protein. D genes are given only for firm matches. The size of a clone is reported for some rows only, either as once, few or many, or as a class for expanded clones.

J gene: TRBJ1-1; D gene: -; V gene: TRBV29-1; clone size: few; CDR3 DNA: TGCAGCGTTGTCAGGGGTATCAACACTGAAGCTTTCTTT; CDR3 protein: CSVVRGINTEAFF
J gene: TRBJ2-1; D gene: TRBD2; V gene: TRBV19; clone size: -; CDR3 DNA: TGTGCCAGTAGTATAGCTGGCGGGAGAAGTGTCTCCTACAATGAGCAGTTCTTC; CDR3 protein: CASSIAGGRSVSYNEQFF
J gene: TRBJ2-4; D gene: -; V gene: TRBV29-1; clone size: -; CDR3 DNA: TGCAGCGTTGCCCGGGACCAGGGGGGAAACATTCAGTACTTC; CDR3 protein: CSVARDQGGNIQYF
J gene: TRBJ2-7; D gene: -; V gene: TRBV28; clone size: -; CDR3 DNA: TGTGCCAGCAGCAACAGCGGGTCTGGCTACGAGCAGTACTTC; CDR3 protein: CASSNSGSGYEQYF
J gene: TRBJ2-7; D gene: -; V gene: TRBV19; clone size: once; CDR3 DNA: TGTGCCAGCGGACAGATGGGCGAGCAGTACTTC; CDR3 protein: CASGQMGEQYF
J gene: TRBJ2-5; D gene: TRBD2; V gene: TRBV7-2; clone size: -; CDR3 DNA: TGTGCCAGCAGCTTAGCAGCGGGATTTTTAGAGACCCAGTACTTC; CDR3 protein: CASSLAAGFLETQYF
J gene: TRBJ2-7; D gene: TRBD1; V gene: TRBV19; clone size: -; CDR3 DNA: TGTGCCAGTAGTCCAGGGGGCTGGGACTACGAGCAGTACTTC; CDR3 protein: CASSPGGWDYEQYF
J gene: TRBJ1-2; D gene: -; V gene: TRBV11-2; clone size: few; CDR3 DNA: TGTGCCAGCAGCTTTGACACTAACTATGGCTACACCTTC; CDR3 protein: CASSFDTNYGYTF
J gene: TRBJ2-1; D gene: TRBD2; V gene: TRBV28; clone size: -; CDR3 DNA: TGTGCCAGCAGTAAGAGGACCTTCGGAAGTAGCGGGAGAAATGAGCAGTTCTTC; CDR3 protein: CASSKRTFGSSGRNEQFF
J gene: TRBJ2-2; D gene: TRBD2; V gene: TRBV30; clone size: few; CDR3 DNA: TGTGCCAAGGCGGGAGGGGGAACCACCGGGGAGCTGTTTTTT; CDR3 protein: CAKAGGGTTGELFF
J gene: TRBJ1-4; D gene: -; V gene: TRBV7-2; clone size: -; CDR3 DNA: TGTGCCAGCAGCCCCGGAAGGAACGAAAAACTGTTTTTT; CDR3 protein: CASSPGRNEKLFF
J gene: TRBJ1-2; D gene: -; V gene: TRBV7-8; clone size: few; CDR3 DNA: TGTGCCAGCAGCACAGCTCGAGCAGCCGTCTATGGCTACACCTTC; CDR3 protein: CASSTARAAVYGYTF
J gene: TRBJ2-1; D gene: -; V gene: TRBV18; clone size: -; CDR3 DNA: TGTGCCAGCTCACCTACTTTAGGGGGTAGTGAGCAGTTCTTC; CDR3 protein: CASSPTLGGSEQFF
J gene: TRBJ2-1; D gene: TRBD2; V gene: TRBV10-3; clone size: -; CDR3 DNA: TGTGCCTCCTGGACTAGCAGCTACAATGAGCAGTTCTTC; CDR3 protein: CASWTSSYNEQFF
J gene: TRBJ1-2; D gene: -; V gene: TRBV18; clone size: once; CDR3 DNA: TGTGCCAGCTCCCCCACAGAAAACTATGGCTACACCTTC; CDR3 protein: CASSPTENYGYTF
J gene: TRBJ2-7; D gene: TRBD1; V gene: TRBV28; clone size: few; CDR3 DNA: TGTGCCAGCAGGCCGGGACAGGCTTACTACGAGCAGTACTTC; CDR3 protein: CASRPGQAYYEQYF
J gene: TRBJ2-7; D gene: -; V gene: TRBV6-5; clone size: -; CDR3 DNA: TGTGCCAGCAGTTACTCGGGGGCTCTCTCCTACGAGCAGTACTTC; CDR3 protein: CASSYSGALSYEQYF
J gene: TRBJ2-7; D gene: TRBD2; V gene: TRBV7-2; clone size: -; CDR3 DNA: TGTGCCAGCAGCTGGGGGGGCTACGAGCAGTACTTC; CDR3 protein: CASSWGGYEQYF
J gene: TRBJ2-1; D gene: TRBD2; V gene: TRBV28; clone size: -; CDR3 DNA: TGTGCCAGCAGGCCAACTAGCGGAGCGAACAATGAGCAGTTCTTC; CDR3 protein: CASRPTSGANNEQFF
J gene: TRBJ2-7; D gene: -; V gene: TRBV6-1; clone size: -; CDR3 DNA: TGTGCCAGCAGTGAAAACACACCCGCGGGCTACGAGCAGTACTTC; CDR3 protein: CASSENTPAGYEQYF
J gene: TRBJ2-3; D gene: -; V gene: TRBV5-1; clone size: -; CDR3 DNA: TGCGCCAGCAGCTCCGGGACCATCGGGGATACGCAGTATTTT; CDR3 protein: CASSSGTIGDTQYF
J gene: TRBJ2-7; D gene: -; V gene: TRBV5-1; clone size: -; CDR3 DNA: TGCGCCAGCAGCCAACCCCGGGGCAACTACTCCTACGAGCAGTACTTC; CDR3 protein: CASSQPRGNYSYEQYF
J gene: TRBJ2-3; D gene: TRBD2; V gene: TRBV5-1; clone size: -; CDR3 DNA: TGCGCCAGCAGCTTGGGGCTAGCGGGACGTGTAGATACGCAGTATTTT; CDR3 protein: CASSLGLAGRVDTQYF
J gene: TRBJ2-5; D gene: -; V gene: TRBV29-1; clone size: -; CDR3 DNA: TGCAGCGTTGTTTTGTGGGCAGGGGTACAAGAGACCCAGTACTTC; CDR3 protein: CSVVLWAGVQETQYF
J gene: TRBJ2-5; D gene: -; V gene: TRBV5-5; clone size: -; CDR3 DNA: TGTGCCAGCAGCTTGAGGGGTGAGACCCAGTACTTC; CDR3 protein: CASSLRGETQYF
J gene: TRBJ2-1; D gene: TRBD1; V gene: TRBV12-5; clone size: -; CDR3 DNA: TGTGCTAGTGGTCGTCAGGGGGCTTATGATGAGCAGTTCTTC; CDR3 protein: CASGRQGAYDEQFF
J gene: TRBJ2-1; D gene: TRBD1; V gene: TRBV6-5; clone size: once; CDR3 DNA: TGTGCCAGCGGATTGACAGGGTGGGATGAGCAGTTCTTC; CDR3 protein: CASGLTGWDEQFF
J gene: TRBJ2-5; D gene: -; V gene: TRBV18; clone size: few; CDR3 DNA: TGTGCCAGCTCACCGGACCAGTGGAGGGGGAAGACCCAGTACTTC; CDR3 protein: CASSPDQWRGKTQYF
J gene: TRBJ2-3; D gene: -; V gene: TRBV7-9; clone size: -; CDR3 DNA: TGTGCCAGCAGCTTACTGTTTGAAGGCCCTCTTAGCACAGATACGCAGTATTTT; CDR3 protein: CASSLLFEGPLSTDTQYF